One sample yielded the 2 T cell receptor beta chains listed below, sequenced in a study of cytomegalovirus exposure and HLA in healthy donors. PCR employed 60 Vbeta and 13 Jbeta primers. Libraries were prepared by immunoSEQ multiplex PCR; TCRdb keeps only in-frame clonotypes and omits some of them. The sample has around 260,000 clones; 75% to 85% are singletons. Sequenced: PBMCs. These TCRs come from a girl aged 2-10 years in good health and CMV-seronegative.

This chain links TRBV27 with TRBJ1-1, with D tentatively TRBD1 (5 bases). Germline V gene lookup returns CDR1 MNHEY and CDR2 SMNVEV (reference sequence). V lost 5 bases, J lost 3 bases, and 13 bases lay in between. The CDR3 covers 14 residues. The CDR3 coding sequence is TGTGCCAGCAGTGTCGCAGGGTACGACACTGAAGCTTTCTTT. Its protein is CASSVAGYDTEAFF.

V gene TRBV7-2 combines with J gene TRBJ2-7; 9 bases match TRBD2. This CDR3 spans 16 amino acids. V shed 5 bases, J shed 6 bases, and the junction held 14 bases outside the gene matches. Looked up from germline, CDR1 is SGHTA and CDR2 is FQGNSA. CDR3: CASSPGAGLAPREQYF. The CDR3 region has the DNA TGTGCCAGCAGCCCTGGAGCGGGACTAGCTCCGCGCGAGCAGTACTTC. Variable domain in full (rest from reference TRBV7-2 and TRBJ2-7): GAGVSQSPSNKVTEKGKDVELRCDPISGHTALYWYRQSLGQGLEFLIYFQGNSAPDKSGLPSDRFSAERTGGSVSTLTIQRTQQEDSAVYLCASSPGAGLAPREQYFGPGTRLTVT.